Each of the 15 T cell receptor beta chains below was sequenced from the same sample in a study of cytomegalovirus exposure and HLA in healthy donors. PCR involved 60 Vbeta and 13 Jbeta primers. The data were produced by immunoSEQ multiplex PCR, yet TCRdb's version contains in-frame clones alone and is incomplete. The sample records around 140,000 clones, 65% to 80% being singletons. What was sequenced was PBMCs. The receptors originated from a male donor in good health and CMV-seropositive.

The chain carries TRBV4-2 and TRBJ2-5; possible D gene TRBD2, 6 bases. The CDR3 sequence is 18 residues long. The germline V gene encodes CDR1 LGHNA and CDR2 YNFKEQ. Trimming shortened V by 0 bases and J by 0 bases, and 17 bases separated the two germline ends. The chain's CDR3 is CASSQEQRRDWNQETQYF. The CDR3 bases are TGTGCCAGCAGCCAAGAACAACGGCGGGATTGGAACCAAGAGACCCAGTACTTC.

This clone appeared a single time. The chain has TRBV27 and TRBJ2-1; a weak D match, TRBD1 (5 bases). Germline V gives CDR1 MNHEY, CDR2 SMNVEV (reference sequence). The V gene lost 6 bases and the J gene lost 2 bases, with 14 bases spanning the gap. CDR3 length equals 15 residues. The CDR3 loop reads CASRFLQVPYNEQFF. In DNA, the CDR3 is TGTGCCAGCAGATTTCTACAGGTCCCCTACAATGAGCAGTTCTTC.

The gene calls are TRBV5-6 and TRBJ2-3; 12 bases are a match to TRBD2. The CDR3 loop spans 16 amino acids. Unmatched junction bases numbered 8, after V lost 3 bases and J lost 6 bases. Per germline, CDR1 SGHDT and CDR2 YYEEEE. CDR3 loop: CASSWGPLAGGDTQYF. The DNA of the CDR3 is TGTGCCAGCAGCTGGGGGCCCCTAGCGGGGGGGGATACGCAGTATTTT.

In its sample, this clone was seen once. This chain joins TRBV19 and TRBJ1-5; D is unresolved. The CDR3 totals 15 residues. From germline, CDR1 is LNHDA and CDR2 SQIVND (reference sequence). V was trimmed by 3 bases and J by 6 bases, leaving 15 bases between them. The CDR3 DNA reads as TGTGCCAGTAGTATTGATGCAGGCCCTCCTCAGCCCCAGCATTTT. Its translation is CASSIDAGPPQPQHF. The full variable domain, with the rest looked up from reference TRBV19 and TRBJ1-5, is DGGITQSPKYLFRKEGQNVTLSCEQNLNHDAMYWYRQDPGQGLRLIYYSQIVNDFQKGDIAEGYSVSREKKESFPLTVTSAQKNPTAFYLCASSIDAGPPQPQHFGDGTRLSIL.

For the CDR3, the DNA is TGTGCCAGCACCGGGGGGTTTGAGCAGTACTTC. It is translated as CASTGGFEQYF. The chain recombines TRBV28 with TRBJ2-7; TRBD2 matches 7 bases. This CDR3 has 11 residues. Germline CDR1 MDHEN, CDR2 SYDVKM. After removal of 7 bases from V and 7 bases from J, the junction contained 4 bases not matched to a gene. Full variable domain (remainder filled in from reference TRBV28 and TRBJ2-7): DVKVTQSSRYLVKRTGEKVFLECVQDMDHENMFWYRQDPGLGLRLIYFSYDVKMKEKGDIPEGYSVSREKKERFSLILESASTNQTSMYLCASTGGFEQYFGPGTRLTVT.

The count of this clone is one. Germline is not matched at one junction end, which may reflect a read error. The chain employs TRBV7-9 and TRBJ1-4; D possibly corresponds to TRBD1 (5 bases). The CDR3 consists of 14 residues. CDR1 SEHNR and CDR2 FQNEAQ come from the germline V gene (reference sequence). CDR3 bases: TGTTCCAGCAGCTTAAACACAGGAAATGAAAAACTGTTTTTT. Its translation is CSSSLNTGNEKLFF.

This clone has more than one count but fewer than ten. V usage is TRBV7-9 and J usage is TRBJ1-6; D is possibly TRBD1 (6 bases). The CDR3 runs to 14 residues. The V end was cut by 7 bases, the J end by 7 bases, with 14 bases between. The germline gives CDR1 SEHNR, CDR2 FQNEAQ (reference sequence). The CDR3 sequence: CASTQGTGNSPLHF. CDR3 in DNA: TGTGCCAGCACCCAAGGAACAGGGAATTCACCCCTCCACTTT. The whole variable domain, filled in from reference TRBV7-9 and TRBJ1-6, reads DTGVSQNPRHKITKRGQNVTFRCDPISEHNRLYWYRQTLGQGPEFLTYFQNEAQLEKSRLLSDRFSAERPKGSFSTLEIQRTEQGDSAMYLCASTQGTGNSPLHFGNGTRLTVT.

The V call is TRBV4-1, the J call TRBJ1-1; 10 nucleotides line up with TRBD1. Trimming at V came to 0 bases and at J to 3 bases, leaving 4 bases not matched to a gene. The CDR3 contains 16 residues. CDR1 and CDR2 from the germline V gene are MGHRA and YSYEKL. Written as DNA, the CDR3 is TGCGCCAGCAGCCAAGATTCGGGGACAGGGGACACTGAAGCTTTCTTT. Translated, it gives CASSQDSGTGDTEAFF.

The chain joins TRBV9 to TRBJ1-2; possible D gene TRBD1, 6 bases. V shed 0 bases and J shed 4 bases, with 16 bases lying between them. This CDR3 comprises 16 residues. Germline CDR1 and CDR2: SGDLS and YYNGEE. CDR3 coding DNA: TGTGCCAGCAGCGTAGGAACCACAGGGTTGGGCTATGGCTACACCTTC. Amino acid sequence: CASSVGTTGLGYGYTF.

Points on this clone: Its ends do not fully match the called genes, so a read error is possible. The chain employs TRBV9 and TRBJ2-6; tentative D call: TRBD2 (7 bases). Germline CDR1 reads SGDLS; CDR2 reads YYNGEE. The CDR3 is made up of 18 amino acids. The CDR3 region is CASSARGGARPGANGLTF. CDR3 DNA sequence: TGTGCCAGCAGCGCTCGAGGGGGGGCGCGACCTGGGGCCAACGGCCTGACTTTC.

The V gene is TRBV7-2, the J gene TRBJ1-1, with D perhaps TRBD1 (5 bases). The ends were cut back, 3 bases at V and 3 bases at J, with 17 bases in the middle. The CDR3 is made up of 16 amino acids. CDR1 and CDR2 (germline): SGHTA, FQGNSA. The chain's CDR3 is CASSFTGSGFDTEAFF. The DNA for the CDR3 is TGTGCCAGCAGCTTTACAGGCTCCGGGTTTGACACTGAAGCTTTCTTT.

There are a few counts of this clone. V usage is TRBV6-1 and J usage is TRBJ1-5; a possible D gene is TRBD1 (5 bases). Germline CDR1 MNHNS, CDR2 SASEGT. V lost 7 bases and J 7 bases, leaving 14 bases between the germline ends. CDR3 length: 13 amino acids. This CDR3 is CASTQVGVQPQHF. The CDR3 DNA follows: TGTGCCAGCACCCAAGTAGGGGTCCAGCCCCAGCATTTT.

The CDR3 protein is CASSRLQDGRTEAFF. The CDR3 DNA sequence: TGCGCCAGCAGCCGCCTACAGGACGGACGCACTGAAGCTTTCTTT. V gene TRBV4-1 combines with J gene TRBJ1-1, with a tentative D call TRBD1 (5 bases). The CDR3 runs 15 residues. CDR1 is MGHRA and CDR2 is YSYEKL in the germline V gene. V was cut by 4 bases and J by 4 bases, with 16 bases left in between.

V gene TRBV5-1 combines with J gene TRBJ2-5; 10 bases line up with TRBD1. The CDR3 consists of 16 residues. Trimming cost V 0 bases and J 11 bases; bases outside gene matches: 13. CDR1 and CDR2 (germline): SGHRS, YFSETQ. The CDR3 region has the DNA TGCGCCAGCAGCTTGGCCTTGCGACAGGGGGCGCCGGAGCAGTACTTC. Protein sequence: CASSLALRQGAPEQYF.

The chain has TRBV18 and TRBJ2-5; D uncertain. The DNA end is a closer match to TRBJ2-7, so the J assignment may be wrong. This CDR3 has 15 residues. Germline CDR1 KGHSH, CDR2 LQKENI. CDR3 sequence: CASSPRASSPYEQYF. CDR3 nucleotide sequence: TGTGCCAGCTCACCACGGGCATCTTCCCCCTACGAGCAGTACTTC.